Following are 18 T cell receptor beta chains from one sample sequenced in a study of PD-1 blockade in classical Hodgkin lymphoma (dated by TCRdb to the early 2020s). Library generation was performed with the immunoSEQ multiplex PCR assay. TCRdb holds this immuneACCESS table with in-frame rearrangements only. Some clones are missing; in checked studies, unresolved V genes explain under half, and the rest has no known cause. This sample lists over 15,000 clones; 70% to 85% were detected once. The top ten clonotypes cover roughly 6.6% of the sample. Reading the label with the study, this specimen's time point is: cycle 1 day 1 (C1D1), immediately before nivolumab initiation. Every trial patient had relapsed following autologous stem cell transplantation, and prior brentuximab vedotin exposure was what differed among cohorts A, B and C. The sample in question was peripheral blood mononuclear cells (PBMCs), obtained at baseline. These receptors originate from a human donor with classical Hodgkin lymphoma.

This chain links TRBV14 with TRBJ2-5, with no clear D. Germline lookup yields CDR1 SGHDN and CDR2 FVKESK. This CDR3 region has 13 residues. The V end lost 1 base, the J end lost 9 bases, and 12 bases lay between the germline ends. CDR3 protein: CASSQVPVKAQYF. The CDR3 DNA is TGTGCCAGCAGCCAAGTCCCAGTAAAAGCCCAGTACTTC.

V is TRBV27 and J is TRBJ1-3; D is uncertain. This CDR3 has 13 residues. Trimming stripped 2 bases from V and 7 bases from J, with 9 bases between. The germline CDR1 and CDR2 sequences are MNHEY and SMNVEV (reference sequence). DNA for the CDR3: TGTGCCAGCAGTTTAGGCGGCGGTAACACCATATATTTT. This translates into CASSLGGGNTIYF.

V is TRBV7-4 and J is TRBJ1-6; D might be TRBD1 (5 bases). The V end lost 2 bases, the J end lost 9 bases, and 11 bases lay between the germline ends. This CDR3 is built from 14 residues. Germline CDR1 reads SGHVT; CDR2 reads SQSDAQ. The CDR3 sequence: CASSLNGGGSPLHF. The CDR3 DNA reads as TGTGCCAGCAGCTTAAATGGGGGAGGTTCACCCCTCCACTTT. Full variable domain (outside the CDR3, taken from reference TRBV7-4 and TRBJ1-6): GAGVSQSPRYKVAKRGRDVALRCDSISGHVTLYWYRQTLGQGSEVLTYSQSDAQRDKSGRPSGRFSAERPERSVSTLKIQRTEQGDSAVYLCASSLNGGGSPLHFGNGTRLTVT.

V is TRBV19 and J is TRBJ1-1; D is uncertain. This CDR3 has 13 residues. Between the trimmed V and J ends, which lost 7 bases and 1 base, there was a span of 10 bases. The germline CDR1 and CDR2 sequences are LNHDA and SQIVND (reference sequence). DNA for the CDR3: TGTGCCAGTACCCCGACTGGGAACACTGAAGCTTTCTTT. Translating gives CASTPTGNTEAFF.

This clone was recorded a few times. The chain is built from TRBV6-5 and TRBJ2-7; 7 bases map to TRBD2. Trimming removed 2 bases from V and 2 bases from J; junction bases left unmatched: 3. The CDR3 runs to 14 residues. In germline, CDR1 is MNHEY, CDR2 SVGAGI. CDR3 sequence reads: CASSYRGLPYEQYF. CDR3 sequence (DNA): TGTGCCAGCAGTTACAGGGGACTACCCTACGAGCAGTACTTC.

This clone was detected a few times. The rearrangement links TRBV4-2 to TRBJ1-2, with TRBD1 matching over 9 bases. Germline values: CDR1 LGHNA, CDR2 YNFKEQ. CDR3 length: 14 amino acids. Trimming removed 6 bases from V and 7 bases from J; junction bases left unmatched: 9. CDR3 region: CASSRQGDNGGYTF. The CDR3 region has the DNA TGTGCCAGCAGTCGACAGGGGGACAACGGTGGCTACACCTTC.

This clone appeared once. V and J are TRBV30 and TRBJ2-7; unclear D gene. The V end lost 4 bases, the J end lost 6 bases, and 13 bases lay between the germline ends. CDR1 GTSNPN and CDR2 SVGIG come from the germline V gene (reference sequence). This CDR3 contains 12 residues. The CDR3 DNA sequence: TGTGCCTGGAAGTCGGAAAAGCCCGAGCAGTACTTC. Its protein product is CAWKSEKPEQYF.

This chain links TRBV28 with TRBJ2-3, with no clear D. The CDR3 loop spans 12 amino acids. Trimming left V 5 bases short and J 6 bases short, with 9 bases between. Germline CDR1 MDHEN, CDR2 SYDVKM. CDR3 DNA: TGTGCCAGCAGTCCACCGCGTGATACGCAGTATTTT. Its translation is CASSPPRDTQYF.

Points on this clone: Its ends do not fully match the called genes, so a read error is possible. V usage is TRBV5-3 and J usage is TRBJ1-5; D may be TRBD1 (6 bases). TRBV5-3 carries the ORF label, with uncertain function. CDR3 length equals 15 residues. The CDR3 coding sequence is TGTGCCAGCAGCTTGGGGGGACACCTCAATCAGCCCCAGCATTTT. It is translated as CASSLGGHLNQPQHF.

This clone has only a few counts. This chain uses TRBV7-9 with TRBJ1-1; unclear D gene. V lost 1 base, J lost 4 bases, and 10 bases lay in between. The CDR3 contains 14 residues. Germline V CDR1 and CDR2: SEHNR, FQNEAQ (reference sequence). CDR3 region: CASSLDTWVTEAFF. The DNA for the CDR3 is TGTGCCAGCAGCTTAGATACATGGGTCACTGAAGCTTTCTTT.

This chain uses TRBV28 with TRBJ2-7, with a tentative D call TRBD1 (6 bases). Trimming cost V 2 bases and J 6 bases, with 11 bases left between them. Germline lookup yields CDR1 MDHEN and CDR2 SYDVKM. The CDR3 consists of 13 residues. The chain's CDR3 is CASSLQGTGEQYF. The CDR3 DNA is TGTGCCAGCAGTTTACAGGGGACCGGCGAGCAGTACTTC.

This rearrangement joins TRBV10-3 to TRBJ2-2; weak D call: TRBD1 (7 bases). Germline assignment: CDR1 ENHRY and CDR2 SYGVKD. V shed 3 bases and J shed 4 bases, with 24 bases lying between them. CDR3 size: 19 residues. The DNA for the CDR3 is TGTGCCATCAGTGACCCTTCAACCAAAAGACAGGGAGGCACCGGGGAGCTGTTTTTT. This translates into CAISDPSTKRQGGTGELFF.

This clone is judged large. The chain employs TRBV14 and TRBJ2-1; 11 bases are a match to TRBD1. The CDR3 is 16 amino acids. Germline-derived CDR1 and CDR2 are SGHDN and FVKESK. J gave up 5 bases and V 5 bases, and 8 bases lay outside the gene matches. The DNA of the CDR3 is TGTGCCAGCAGCATGGTACCGGGACAGGGGGACAATGAGCAGTTCTTC. It specifies CASSMVPGQGDNEQFF.

The chain recombines TRBV28 with TRBJ1-1; D not resolved. The V end was cut by 6 bases, the J end by 4 bases, with 15 bases between. The CDR3 is 14 residues long. CDR1 and CDR2 (germline): MDHEN, SYDVKM. The DNA of the CDR3 is TGTGCCAGCAGCCCTGAAGGACGGCTCACTGAAGCTTTCTTT. Translating gives CASSPEGRLTEAFF.

V gene TRBV6-6 combines with J gene TRBJ1-2; weak D call: TRBD1 (5 bases). V was clipped by 7 bases and J by 2 bases, with 11 bases between them. The CDR3 loop spans 13 amino acids. Per germline, CDR1 MNHNY and CDR2 SVGAGI (reference sequence). CDR3 nucleotide sequence: TGTGCCAGCACCTTGGGACGGAACTATGGCTACACCTTC. This codes for CASTLGRNYGYTF.

The genes are TRBV21-1 and TRBJ1-5; the listed D gene, TRBD1, was not tested against the DNA. TRBV21-1 is tagged as a pseudogene. CDR3 length: 20 amino acids. The CDR3 loop is CASSKGGRGLARNSNQPQHF. Here the CDR3 DNA reads TGTGCCAGCAGCAAAGGGGGTAGGGGTCTCGCGCGTAATAGCAATCAGCCCCAGCATTTT.

There are a few counts of this clone. The rearrangement joins TRBV10-3 to TRBJ1-2, with D hard to call. There are 12 residues in the CDR3. The V gene's germline CDR1 is ENHRY and CDR2 SYGVKD. V was pared by 6 bases and J by 7 bases, with 12 bases between. The CDR3 spells CAIRPEGGGYTF. In nucleotides, the CDR3 is TGTGCCATCAGACCGGAGGGCGGTGGCTACACCTTC.

The chain is built from TRBV4-1 and TRBJ1-5; unclear D gene. This CDR3 has 14 amino acids. The germline V gene encodes CDR1 MGHRA and CDR2 YSYEKL. V was trimmed by 1 base and J by 7 bases, leaving 11 bases between them. CDR3: CASSQVGRRQPQHF. In nucleotides, the CDR3 is TGCGCCAGCAGCCAAGTAGGACGGCGGCAGCCCCAGCATTTT.